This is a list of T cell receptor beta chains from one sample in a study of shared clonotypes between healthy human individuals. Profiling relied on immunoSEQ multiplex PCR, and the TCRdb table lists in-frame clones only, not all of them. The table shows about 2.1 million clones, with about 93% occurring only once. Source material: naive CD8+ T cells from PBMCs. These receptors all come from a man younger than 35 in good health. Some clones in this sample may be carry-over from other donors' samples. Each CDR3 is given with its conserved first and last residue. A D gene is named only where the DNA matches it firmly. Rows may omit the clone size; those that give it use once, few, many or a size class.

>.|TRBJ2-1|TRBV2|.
CASRREPGLYNEQFF
TGTGCCAGCAGGAGGGAGCCGGGGTTGTACAATGAGCAGTTCTTC
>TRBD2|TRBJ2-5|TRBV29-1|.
CSVKREGTQYF
TGCAGCGTTAAGCGGGAGGGGACCCAGTACTTC
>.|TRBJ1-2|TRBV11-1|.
CASSLVPGVDGYTF
TGTGCCAGCAGCTTAGTCCCAGGGGTGGATGGCTACACCTTC
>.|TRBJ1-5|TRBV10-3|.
CAISESVASSNQPQHF
TGTGCCATCAGTGAGTCTGTGGCCAGTAGCAATCAGCCCCAGCATTTT
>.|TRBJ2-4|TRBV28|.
CASSFTLNIQYF
TGTGCCAGCAGTTTCACCTTAAACATTCAGTACTTC
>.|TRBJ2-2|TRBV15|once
CATSLEGTGELFF
TGTGCCACCAGTCTCGAGGGAACCGGGGAGCTGTTTTTT
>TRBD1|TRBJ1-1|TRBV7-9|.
CASSPARGQGMNTEAFF
TGTGCCAGCAGCCCCGCCCGCGGACAGGGGATGAACACTGAAGCTTTCTTT
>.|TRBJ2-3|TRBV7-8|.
CASSLEGLRWDTQYF
TGTGCCAGCAGCTTAGAAGGGTTGAGGTGGGATACGCAGTATTTT
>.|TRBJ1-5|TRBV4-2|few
CASSQEQYSNQPQHF
TGTGCCAGCAGCCAGGAACAGTATAGCAATCAGCCCCAGCATTTT
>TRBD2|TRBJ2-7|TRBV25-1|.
CASSEKQAGDDQYF
TGTGCCAGCAGTGAAAAGCAAGCGGGGGATGATCAGTACTTC